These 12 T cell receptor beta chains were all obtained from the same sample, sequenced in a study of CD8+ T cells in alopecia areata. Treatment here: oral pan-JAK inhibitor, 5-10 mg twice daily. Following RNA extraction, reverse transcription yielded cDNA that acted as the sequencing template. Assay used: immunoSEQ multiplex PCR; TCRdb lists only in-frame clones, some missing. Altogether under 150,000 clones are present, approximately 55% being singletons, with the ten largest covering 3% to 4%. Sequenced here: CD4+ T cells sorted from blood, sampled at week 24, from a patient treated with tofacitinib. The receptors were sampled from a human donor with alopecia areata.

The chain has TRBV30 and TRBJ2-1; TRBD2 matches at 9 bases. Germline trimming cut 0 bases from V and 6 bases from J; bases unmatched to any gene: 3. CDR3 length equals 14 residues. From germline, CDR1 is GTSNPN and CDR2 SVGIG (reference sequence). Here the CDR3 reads CAWSVGLAGNEQFF. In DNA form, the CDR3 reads TGTGCCTGGAGTGTGGGACTAGCAGGCAATGAGCAGTTCTTC.

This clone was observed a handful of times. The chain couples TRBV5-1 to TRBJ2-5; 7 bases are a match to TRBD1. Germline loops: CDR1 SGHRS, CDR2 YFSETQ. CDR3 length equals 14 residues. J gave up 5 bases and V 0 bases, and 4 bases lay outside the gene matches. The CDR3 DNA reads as TGCGCCAGCAGCTTGGACAGGGGATGGGAGACCCAGTACTTC. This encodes CASSLDRGWETQYF.

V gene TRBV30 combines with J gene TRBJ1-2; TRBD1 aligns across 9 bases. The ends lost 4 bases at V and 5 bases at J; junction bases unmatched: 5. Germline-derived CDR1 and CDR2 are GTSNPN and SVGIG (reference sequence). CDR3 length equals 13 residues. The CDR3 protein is CAWTGQGRYGYTF. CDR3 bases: TGTGCCTGGACAGGACAGGGGAGATATGGCTACACCTTC.

CDR3 sequence: CSALIGGNYGYTF. CDR3 sequence (DNA): TGCAGCGCCCTAATCGGCGGAAACTATGGCTACACCTTC. The J gene is TRBJ1-2, the V gene TRBV29-1; D is ambiguous. Per germline, CDR1 SQVTM and CDR2 ANQGSEA. V was shortened by 7 bases and J by 2 bases, with 14 bases between the two germline ends. The CDR3 has 13 amino acids.

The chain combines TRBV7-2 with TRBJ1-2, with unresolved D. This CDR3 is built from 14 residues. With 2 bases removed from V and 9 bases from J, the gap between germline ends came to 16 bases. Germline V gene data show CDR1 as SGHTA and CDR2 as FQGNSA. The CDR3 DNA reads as TGTGCCAGCAGCTTAAACGTGTTGGAGTTGAGCTACACCTTC. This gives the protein CASSLNVLELSYTF.

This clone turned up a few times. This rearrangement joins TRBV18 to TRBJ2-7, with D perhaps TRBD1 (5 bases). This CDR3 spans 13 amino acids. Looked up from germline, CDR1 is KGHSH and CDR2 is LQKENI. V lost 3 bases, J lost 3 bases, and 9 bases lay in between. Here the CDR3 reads CASSPQTGYEQYF. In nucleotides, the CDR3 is TGTGCCAGCTCACCTCAAACAGGCTACGAGCAGTACTTC.

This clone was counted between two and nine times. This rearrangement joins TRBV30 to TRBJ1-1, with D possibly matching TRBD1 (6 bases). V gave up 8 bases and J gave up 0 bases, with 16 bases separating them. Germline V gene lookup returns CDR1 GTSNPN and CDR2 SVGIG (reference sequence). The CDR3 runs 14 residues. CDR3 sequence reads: CAGGAVRMNTEAFF. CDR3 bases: TGTGCCGGGGGGGCAGTTCGTATGAACACTGAAGCTTTCTTT.

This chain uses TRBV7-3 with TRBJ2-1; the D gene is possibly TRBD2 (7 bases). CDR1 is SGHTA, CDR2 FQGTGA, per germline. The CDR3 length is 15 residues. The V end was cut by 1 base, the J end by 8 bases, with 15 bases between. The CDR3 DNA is TGTGCCAGCAGCTTAATTCAGGGCGGGGGCTATGAGCAGTTCTTC. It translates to CASSLIQGGGYEQFF.

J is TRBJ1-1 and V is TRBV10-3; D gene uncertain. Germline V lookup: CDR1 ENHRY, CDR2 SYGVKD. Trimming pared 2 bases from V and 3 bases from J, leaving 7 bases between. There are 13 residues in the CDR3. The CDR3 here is CAISERGDTEAFF. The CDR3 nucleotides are TGTGCCATCAGTGAGCGGGGTGACACTGAAGCTTTCTTT.

This chain's CDR3 is CASSLLGGGETQYF. CDR3 DNA: TGCGCCAGCAGCTTACTGGGCGGAGGGGAGACCCAGTACTTC. The chain combines TRBV5-1 with TRBJ2-5; tentative D call: TRBD2 (6 bases). Germline CDR1 and CDR2: SGHRS and YFSETQ. Trimming cost V 2 bases and J 5 bases, with 13 bases left between them. CDR3 length equals 14 residues.

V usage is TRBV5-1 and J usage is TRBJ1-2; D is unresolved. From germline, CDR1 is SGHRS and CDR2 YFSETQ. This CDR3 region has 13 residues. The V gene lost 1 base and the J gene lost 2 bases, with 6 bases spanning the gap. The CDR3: CASSLPGNYGYTF. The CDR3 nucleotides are TGCGCCAGCAGCTTGCCGGGAAACTATGGCTACACCTTC.

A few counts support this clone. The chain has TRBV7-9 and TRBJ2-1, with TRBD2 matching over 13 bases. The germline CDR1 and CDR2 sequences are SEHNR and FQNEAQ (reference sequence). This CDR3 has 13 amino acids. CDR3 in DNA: TGTGCAGGGGGACTAGCGGGGAGGAATGAGCAGTTCTTC. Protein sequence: CAGGLAGRNEQFF.